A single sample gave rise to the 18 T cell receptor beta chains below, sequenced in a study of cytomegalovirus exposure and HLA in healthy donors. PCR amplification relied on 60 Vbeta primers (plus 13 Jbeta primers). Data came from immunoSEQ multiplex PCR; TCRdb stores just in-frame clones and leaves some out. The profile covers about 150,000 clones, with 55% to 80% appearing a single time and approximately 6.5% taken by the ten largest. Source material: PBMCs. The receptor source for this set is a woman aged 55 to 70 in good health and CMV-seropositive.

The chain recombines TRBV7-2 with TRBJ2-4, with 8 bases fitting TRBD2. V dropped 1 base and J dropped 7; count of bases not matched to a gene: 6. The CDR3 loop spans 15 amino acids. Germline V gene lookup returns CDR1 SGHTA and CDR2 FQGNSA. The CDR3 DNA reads TGTGCCAGCAGCTTAGAAGCGGGAGATGGGAACATTCAGTACTTC. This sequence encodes CASSLEAGDGNIQYF.

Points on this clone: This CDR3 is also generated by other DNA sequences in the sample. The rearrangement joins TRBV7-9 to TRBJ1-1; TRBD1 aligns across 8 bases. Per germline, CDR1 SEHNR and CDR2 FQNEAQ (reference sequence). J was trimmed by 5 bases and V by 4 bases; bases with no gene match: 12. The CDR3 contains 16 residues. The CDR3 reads CASSYARGQGRTEAFF. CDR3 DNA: TGTGCCAGCAGCTATGCGCGAGGACAGGGAAGAACTGAAGCTTTCTTT.

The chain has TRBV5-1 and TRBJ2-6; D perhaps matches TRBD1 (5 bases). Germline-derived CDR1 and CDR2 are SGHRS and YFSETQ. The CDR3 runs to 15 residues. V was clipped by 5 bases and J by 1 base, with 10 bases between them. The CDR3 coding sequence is TGCGCCAGCAGTCAGACAGTATCTGGGGCCAACGTCCTGACTTTC. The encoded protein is CASSQTVSGANVLTF.

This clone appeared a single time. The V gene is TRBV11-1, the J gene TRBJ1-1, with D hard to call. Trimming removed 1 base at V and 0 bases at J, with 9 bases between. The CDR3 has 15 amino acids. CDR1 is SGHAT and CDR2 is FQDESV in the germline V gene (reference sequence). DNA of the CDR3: TGTGCCAGCAGCTTAGGTGCCAGGATGAACACTGAAGCTTTCTTT. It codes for CASSLGARMNTEAFF.

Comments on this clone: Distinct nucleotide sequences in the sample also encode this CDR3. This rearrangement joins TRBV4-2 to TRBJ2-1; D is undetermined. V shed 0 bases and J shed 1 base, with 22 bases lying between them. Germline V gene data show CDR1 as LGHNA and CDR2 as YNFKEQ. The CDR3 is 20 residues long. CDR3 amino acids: CASSQDLASALVWSYNEQFF. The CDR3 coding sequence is TGTGCCAGCAGCCAAGATTTAGCCAGCGCCCTAGTTTGGTCCTACAATGAGCAGTTCTTC.

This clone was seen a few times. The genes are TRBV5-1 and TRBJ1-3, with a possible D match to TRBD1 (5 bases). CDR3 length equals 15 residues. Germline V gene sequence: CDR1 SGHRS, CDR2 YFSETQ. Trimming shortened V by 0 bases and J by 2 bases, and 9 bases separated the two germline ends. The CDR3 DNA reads TGCGCCAGCAGCTTGGACGTGACAGCTGGAAACACCATATATTTT. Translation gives CASSLDVTAGNTIYF. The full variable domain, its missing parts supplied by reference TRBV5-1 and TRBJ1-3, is KAGVTQTPRYLIKTRGQQVTLSCSPISGHRSVSWYQQTPGQGLQFLFEYFSETQRNKGNFPGRFSGRQFSNSRSEMNVSTLELGDSALYLCASSLDVTAGNTIYFGEGSWLTVV.

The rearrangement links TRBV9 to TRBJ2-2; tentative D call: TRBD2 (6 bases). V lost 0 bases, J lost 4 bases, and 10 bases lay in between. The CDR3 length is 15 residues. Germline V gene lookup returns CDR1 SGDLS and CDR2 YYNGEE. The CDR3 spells CASSVEPGATGELFF. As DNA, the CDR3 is TGTGCCAGCAGCGTAGAGCCGGGAGCCACCGGGGAGCTGTTTTTT.

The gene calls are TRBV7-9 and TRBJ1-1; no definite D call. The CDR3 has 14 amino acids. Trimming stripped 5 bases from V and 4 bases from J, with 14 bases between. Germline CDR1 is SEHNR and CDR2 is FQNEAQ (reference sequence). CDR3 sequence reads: CASSRDRPGTEAFF. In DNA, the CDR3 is TGTGCCAGCAGCCGCGACCGGCCGGGCACTGAAGCTTTCTTT.

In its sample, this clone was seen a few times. CDR3 coding DNA: TGTGCCCGTTACACCTCATGTTGGGACAGCGAGCTCCTATATAGCAATCAGCCCCAGCATTTT. This gives the protein CARYTSCWDSELLYSNQPQHF. The chain has TRBV27 and TRBJ1-5, with 7 bases that match TRBD1. J lost 0 bases, V lost 11 bases, and 28 bases had no gene match. CDR3 length: 21 amino acids. Germline V gene lookup returns CDR1 MNHEY and CDR2 SMNVEV (reference sequence).

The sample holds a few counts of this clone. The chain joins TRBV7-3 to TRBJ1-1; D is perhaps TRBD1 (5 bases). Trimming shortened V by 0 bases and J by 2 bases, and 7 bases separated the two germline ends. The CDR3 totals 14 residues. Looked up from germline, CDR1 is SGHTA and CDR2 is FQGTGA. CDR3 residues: CASSLTGPNTEAFF. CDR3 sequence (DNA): TGTGCCAGCAGCTTAACGGGGCCCAACACTGAAGCTTTCTTT.

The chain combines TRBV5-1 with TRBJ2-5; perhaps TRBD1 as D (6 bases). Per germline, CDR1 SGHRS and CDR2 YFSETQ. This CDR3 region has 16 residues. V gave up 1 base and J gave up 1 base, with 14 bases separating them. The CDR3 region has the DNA TGCGCCAGCAGCTTGCCCCTGGAGACAGGCCAAGAGACCCAGTACTTC. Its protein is CASSLPLETGQETQYF.

The CDR3 here is CASSPSIRGYEQYF. The CDR3 nucleotides are TGTGCCAGCTCACCATCGATCCGAGGGTACGAGCAGTACTTC. The chain couples TRBV18 to TRBJ2-7; D is perhaps TRBD2 (5 bases). The CDR3 is 14 residues long. V lost 2 bases to trimming and J lost 4 bases, with 12 bases between them. Germline CDR1 reads KGHSH; CDR2 reads LQKENI.

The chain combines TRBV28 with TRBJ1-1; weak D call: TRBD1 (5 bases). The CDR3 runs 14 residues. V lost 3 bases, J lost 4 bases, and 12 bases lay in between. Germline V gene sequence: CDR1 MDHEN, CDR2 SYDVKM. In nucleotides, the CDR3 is TGTGCCAGCAGTTTTGGGGGGACTGGCACTGAAGCTTTCTTT. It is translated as CASSFGGTGTEAFF.

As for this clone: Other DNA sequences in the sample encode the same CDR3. The CDR3 sequence is CASSSGTSGYNEQFF. In DNA form, the CDR3 reads TGTGCCAGCAGCTCCGGGACTAGCGGTTACAATGAGCAGTTCTTC. The chain employs TRBV13 and TRBJ2-1; 11 nucleotides agree with TRBD2. The CDR3 loop spans 15 amino acids. J was trimmed by 4 bases and V by 4 bases; bases with no gene match: 3. Germline CDR1 is PRHDT and CDR2 is FYEKMQ (reference sequence).

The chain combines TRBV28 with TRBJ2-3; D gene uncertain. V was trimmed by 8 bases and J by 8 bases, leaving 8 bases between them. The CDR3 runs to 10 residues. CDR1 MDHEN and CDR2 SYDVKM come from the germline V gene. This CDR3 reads CASARGTQYF. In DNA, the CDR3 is TGTGCCAGCGCCAGAGGTACGCAGTATTTT.

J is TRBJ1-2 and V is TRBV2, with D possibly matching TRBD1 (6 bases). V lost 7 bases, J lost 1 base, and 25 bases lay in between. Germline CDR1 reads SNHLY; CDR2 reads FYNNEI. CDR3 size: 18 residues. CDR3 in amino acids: CASNTLQGSSHYNYGYTF. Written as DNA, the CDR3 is TGTGCCAGCAATACGCTACAGGGATCCAGTCACTATAACTATGGCTACACCTTC.

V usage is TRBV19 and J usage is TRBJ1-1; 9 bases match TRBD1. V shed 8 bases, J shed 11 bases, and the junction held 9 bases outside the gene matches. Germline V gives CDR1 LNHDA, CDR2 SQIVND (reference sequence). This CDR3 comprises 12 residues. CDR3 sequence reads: CASGQGKGTAFF. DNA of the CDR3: TGTGCCAGTGGACAGGGGAAGGGGACGGCTTTCTTT.

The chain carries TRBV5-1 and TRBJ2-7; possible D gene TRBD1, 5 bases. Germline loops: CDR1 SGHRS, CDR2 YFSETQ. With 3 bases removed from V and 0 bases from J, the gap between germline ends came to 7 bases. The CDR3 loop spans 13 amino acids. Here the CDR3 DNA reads TGCGCCAGCAGCTCAGGGAACTCCTACGAGCAGTACTTC. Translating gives CASSSGNSYEQYF.